The 11 T cell receptor beta chains presented below share a single source sample, sequenced in a study of cytomegalovirus exposure and HLA in healthy donors. The data were produced by immunoSEQ multiplex PCR, yet TCRdb's version contains in-frame clones alone and is incomplete. The sample consists of approximately 180,000 clones, around 88% of them appearing once. The sample comprised PBMCs. The receptors were gathered from a woman younger than 30 in good health and CMV-seronegative.

This rearrangement joins TRBV19 to TRBJ1-2, with TRBD1 identical over 7 bases. J gave up 3 bases and V 4 bases, and 5 bases lay outside the gene matches. Germline values: CDR1 LNHDA, CDR2 SQIVND (reference sequence). The CDR3 sequence is 14 residues long. The CDR3 DNA reads as TGTGCCAGTAGTAACAGGGGTTTGCACTATGGCTACACCTTC. This sequence encodes CASSNRGLHYGYTF.

This clone was seen a single time. This chain uses TRBV13 with TRBJ2-2; 11 bases fit TRBD1. The length of the CDR3 is 18 residues. CDR1 is PRHDT and CDR2 is FYEKMQ in the germline V gene (reference sequence). Unmatched junction bases numbered 8, after V lost 0 bases and J lost 5 bases. DNA of the CDR3: TGTGCCAGCAGCTTAGGCGGACAGGGGGCAAGTAATACCGGGGAGCTGTTTTTT. This encodes CASSLGGQGASNTGELFF.

The J gene is TRBJ1-1, the V gene TRBV10-3; D is uncertain. This CDR3 contains 15 residues. Trimming cost V 6 bases and J 5 bases, with 19 bases left between them. CDR1 is ENHRY and CDR2 is SYGVKD in the germline V gene. CDR3 nucleotides: TGTGCCATCAGCGGGATTCACGGAGGAAGAACTGAAGCTTTCTTT. It encodes CAISGIHGGRTEAFF.

The J gene is TRBJ1-1, the V gene TRBV19; maybe TRBD1 (6 bases). Germline assignment: CDR1 LNHDA and CDR2 SQIVND (reference sequence). There are 16 residues in the CDR3. The V gene lost 10 bases and the J gene lost 3 bases, with 24 bases spanning the gap. CDR3 protein: CATFTGTYKGDTEAFF. The CDR3, as DNA: TGTGCCACCTTCACCGGGACCTACAAGGGGGACACTGAAGCTTTCTTT.

V is TRBV18 and J is TRBJ2-5; D is unclear. V shed 1 base and J shed 1 base, with 7 bases lying between them. This CDR3 has 14 residues. CDR1 KGHSH and CDR2 LQKENI come from the germline V gene. This CDR3 reads CASSPRRSQETQYF. Written as DNA, the CDR3 is TGTGCCAGCTCACCACGGCGGTCCCAAGAGACCCAGTACTTC.

The table lists this clone with many counts. In DNA form, the CDR3 reads TGCGCCAGCAGCTTGGGATCAGGGGGCGATTCACCCCTCCACTTT. Translating it yields CASSLGSGGDSPLHF. V gene TRBV5-1 combines with J gene TRBJ1-6; 8 bases line up with TRBD1. This CDR3 region has 15 residues. Germline V gene lookup returns CDR1 SGHRS and CDR2 YFSETQ. V lost 0 bases, J lost 8 bases, and 4 bases stayed unmatched.

V gene TRBV18 combines with J gene TRBJ1-1; D is unresolved. V was shortened by 0 bases and J by 3 bases, with 11 bases between the two germline ends. The CDR3 runs 15 residues. Germline V CDR1 and CDR2: KGHSH, LQKENI. CDR3 in amino acids: CASSPPVGTYTEAFF. In nucleotides, the CDR3 is TGTGCCAGCTCACCACCGGTTGGCACCTACACTGAAGCTTTCTTT.

In DNA form, the CDR3 reads TGTGCCATCAGTGAGTCAGGGGCAACCTACGAGCAGTACTTC. This encodes CAISESGATYEQYF. This rearrangement joins TRBV10-3 to TRBJ2-7; a weak D match, TRBD1 (5 bases). The CDR3 length is 14 residues. The V gene's germline CDR1 is ENHRY and CDR2 SYGVKD. The V end lost 0 bases, the J end lost 2 bases, and 8 bases lay between the germline ends.

In nucleotides, the CDR3 is TGTGCCAGCTCTCCGCGTTCGTTAGCGGGGATGAACATTCAGTACTTC. Translation: CASSPRSLAGMNIQYF. The chain uses TRBV18 and TRBJ2-4; 8 positions agree with TRBD2. This CDR3 contains 16 residues. Germline loops: CDR1 KGHSH, CDR2 LQKENI. Trimming cost V 6 bases and J 7 bases; bases outside gene matches: 14. Using reference TRBV18 and TRBJ2-4 for the parts outside the CDR3, the full variable domain is NAGVMQNPRHLVRRRGQEARLRCSPMKGHSHVYWYRQLPEEGLKFMVYLQKENIIDESGMPKERFSAEFPKEGPSILRIQQVVRGDSAAYFCASSPRSLAGMNIQYFGAGTRLSVL.

In its sample, this clone was seen a few times. The gene calls are TRBV7-8 and TRBJ2-7; 10 nucleotides align to TRBD2. CDR1 SGHVS and CDR2 FQNEAQ come from the germline V gene. Trimming took 3 bases from V and 1 from J; bases not matched to a gene: 9. The CDR3 consists of 17 residues. CDR3 sequence (DNA): TGTGCCAGCAGCTTTACCCGTAGCGGGGGGCCATCCTACGAGCAGTACTTC. Its protein product is CASSFTRSGGPSYEQYF.

V is TRBV19 and J is TRBJ1-1, with a weak D call TRBD1 (5 bases). The ends were cut back, 5 bases at V and 5 bases at J, with 21 bases in the middle. Germline V gene data show CDR1 as LNHDA and CDR2 as SQIVND (reference sequence). The CDR3 has 16 residues. CDR3 region: CASSLTSGQALTEAFF. CDR3 coding DNA: TGTGCCAGTAGTCTAACATCCGGACAAGCATTAACTGAAGCTTTCTTT.